This T cell receptor (beta chain) was obtained from a study of blood T cell repertoires in COVID-19 (TCRdb year 2020). In the study overall: Samples from collaborators originated in the United States, Italy and Spain and spanned both the acute and convalescent phases of COVID-19. The prospective study material was composed of cDNA or gDNA derived from T cells, B-cell-depleted T cells, or PBMCs. Deeply sampled blood TCRbeta repertoires from subjects exposed to, actively infected with, or recovered from COVID-19 were included in the dataset. The repertoires were released in a freely available public database meant as a resource for research on the immune response to SARS-CoV-2. The samples were drawn from two sources: the first 160 participants of the ongoing ImmuneRACE study, and about 1,300 subjects contributed by 6 global collaborators. A de-identified subject ID, COVID-19 status, age in years and sex were almost always included in the sample metadata. Where available, HLA class I and class II types were obtained from metadata supplied by the sample provider rather than from assay-based typing.

What the work shows at the level of the full study, not this receptor alone: Clinical and demographic metadata were provided uncurated, with the amount varying by source and participant.

TCRbeta CDR3 regions were amplified from genomic DNA by means of the immunoSEQ Assay, a bias-controlled multiplex PCR. As for the original processing: Within the assay, amplification of reference gene primers was used to estimate how many nucleated cells each sample contained. Sequence reads were collapsed and filtered to measure the absolute abundance of every unique TCRbeta CDR3 rearrangement. For each sample, productive Simpson clonality was calculated as the square root of Simpson's diversity index over productive rearrangements. Entries here come from immuneACCESS through TCRdb and include only in-frame sequences with V and J called. Some clones fail to appear in such tables; in the studies checked, an unresolved V gene covers under half of the shortfall, and the cause of the remainder is unknown. That table supplies the V and J calls and clone size; D and trimming were determined from the DNA. This sample gives some 260,000 clones in total; about 80% of them show up just once. The ten top clones hold roughly 4.9% of the sample.

With regard to this clone: Its antigen specificity is not known. Within one base of it there is no much larger clone, and no base qualities were kept.

Collaborating institutions collected whole blood in K2EDTA tubes following their own protocols. Collaborator samples were shipped for TCRbeta analysis as frozen whole blood, isolated PBMCs, or DNA extracted from either sample type. This receptor was identified in a woman aged 80 or over with active or convalescent COVID-19. Sequencing input: peripheral blood.

Here the CDR3 is given as CASSPPLAGGFADTQYF. The bases are TGTGCCAGCTCACCACCACTAGCGGGGGGGTTCGCAGATACGCAGTATTTT. The chain employs TRBV18 and TRBJ2-3; a stretch of 13 junction bases matches TRBD2. The germline V gene encodes CDR1 KGHSH and CDR2 LQKENI. Its CDR3 holds 17 amino acids, cysteine through phenylalanine. Kept here is only the CDR3 DNA, which spans 51 bases and is read in frame from base 1. Germline trimming amounts to 0 bases on V and 4 bases on J, with 4 as the count of junction bases outside the gene matches.